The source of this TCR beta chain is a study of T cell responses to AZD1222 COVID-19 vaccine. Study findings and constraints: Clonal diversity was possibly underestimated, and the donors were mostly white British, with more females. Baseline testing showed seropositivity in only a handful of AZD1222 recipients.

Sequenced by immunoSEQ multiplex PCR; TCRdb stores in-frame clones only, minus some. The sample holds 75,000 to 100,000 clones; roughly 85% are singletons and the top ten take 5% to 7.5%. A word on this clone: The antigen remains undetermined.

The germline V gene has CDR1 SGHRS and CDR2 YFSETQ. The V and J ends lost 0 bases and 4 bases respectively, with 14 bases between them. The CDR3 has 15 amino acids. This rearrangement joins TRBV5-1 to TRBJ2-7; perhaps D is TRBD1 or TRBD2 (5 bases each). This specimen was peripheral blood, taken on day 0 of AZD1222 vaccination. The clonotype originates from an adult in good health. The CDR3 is CASSLGTSGGYEQYF. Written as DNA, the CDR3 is TGCGCCAGCAGCTTGGGGACATCCGGCGGGTACGAGCAGTACTTC.